This T cell receptor (beta chain) was sequenced during a study of blood T cells in healthy people across ages. The sample holds many counts of this clonotype. Healthy individuals of Caucasian origin from Russia, aged about 6 to 100, served as donors. Extraction yielded at least 6 micrograms of total RNA per sample. Primed by a sample-barcoded 5' primer and a J-beta primer mix, a second PCR proceeded for about 6 to 11 cycles. Each cDNA molecule, via a template-switch adaptor with 12 random nucleotides, was tagged. Via MiXCR, TCRdb re-called the 5' RACE reads, giving one row per CDR3 protein. The sample consists of approximately 780,000 distinct CDR3 sequences, about 26% of them appearing once. With V trimmed by 6 bases and J by 1 base, 2 bases remained unmatched. The germline V gene encodes CDR1 MNHEY and CDR2 SVGAGI. The CDR3 spans 14 residues. This sample also appeared in a second study, on T cells of mothers and their children.

Input material: blood. The clonotype comes from a boy younger than 18 in good health. J is TRBJ2-3 and V is TRBV6-5; 9 bases fit TRBD1. Written as DNA, the CDR3 is TGTGCCAGCAGACGGACAGGGGGCACAGATACGCAGTATTTT. Translated, it gives CASRRTGGTDTQYF.